This T cell receptor beta chain was documented in a study of blood T cell repertoires in COVID-19. The germline CDR1 and CDR2 sequences are MGHDK and SYGVNS. Trimming left V 4 bases short and J 2 bases short, with 9 bases between. This CDR3 is 13 amino acids long. In the source study's methods: Reference gene primer amplification gave estimated nucleated cell counts. The table came from immunoSEQ multiplex PCR; TCRdb's copy has only in-frame clones and leaves some out. That table supplies the V and J calls and clone size; D and trimming were determined from the DNA. The sample consists of around 170,000 clones, over 80% of them appearing once.

The sequenced sample consisted of peripheral blood. This sequence was found in a woman aged 55-75 years with acute or convalescent COVID-19. The V call is TRBV25-1, the J call TRBJ2-7, with TRBD1 as a possible D gene (5 bases). As DNA, the CDR3 is TGTGCCAGCAGTGCCAGGGTTACCTACGAGCAGTACTTC. Amino acids: CASSARVTYEQYF.